Given below is one TCR beta chain in context. The data were obtained in a study of blood T cell repertoires in COVID-19. In the original workflow: From reference gene primer amplification, estimates of nucleated cell counts were derived. The table came from immunoSEQ multiplex PCR; TCRdb's copy has only in-frame clones and leaves some out. The DNA was the basis for D and trimming; V, J and clone size are from that table. This sample has about 360,000 clones, with around 90% found just once. The CDR3 runs 12 residues. Trimming left V 0 bases short and J 4 bases short, with 5 bases between. Germline lookup yields CDR1 SGHDT and CDR2 YYEEEE.

Material: peripheral blood. The TCR was taken from a human donor in a cohort sampled during active COVID-19. The rearrangement uses TRBV5-6 and TRBJ2-7; D might be TRBD1 (5 bases). The CDR3 reads CASSLGQYEQYF. The CDR3 DNA is TGTGCCAGCAGCTTGGGACAGTACGAGCAGTACTTC.